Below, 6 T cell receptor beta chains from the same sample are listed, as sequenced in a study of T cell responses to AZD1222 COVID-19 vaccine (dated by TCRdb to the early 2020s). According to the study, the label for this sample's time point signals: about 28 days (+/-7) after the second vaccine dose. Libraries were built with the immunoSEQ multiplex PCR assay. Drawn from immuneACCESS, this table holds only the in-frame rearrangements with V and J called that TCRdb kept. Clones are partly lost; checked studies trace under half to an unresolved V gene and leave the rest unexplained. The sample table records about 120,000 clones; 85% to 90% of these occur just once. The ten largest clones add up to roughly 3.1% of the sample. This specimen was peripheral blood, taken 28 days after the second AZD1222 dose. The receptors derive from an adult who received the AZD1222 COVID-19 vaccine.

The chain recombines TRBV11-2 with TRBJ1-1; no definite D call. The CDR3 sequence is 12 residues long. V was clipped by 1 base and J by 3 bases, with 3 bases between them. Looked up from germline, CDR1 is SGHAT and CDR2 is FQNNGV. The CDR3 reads CASSLVDTEAFF. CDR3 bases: TGTGCCAGCAGCTTAGTTGACACTGAAGCTTTCTTT.

CDR3 nucleotides: TGTGCCAGCAGCCCCTTGTTGGGACCAGATACGCAGTATTTT. It encodes CASSPLLGPDTQYF. The chain links TRBV2 to TRBJ2-3; D assignment may be TRBD1 or TRBD2 (5 bases each). Trimming took 6 bases from V and 4 from J, leaving 14 bases between them. The CDR3 runs to 14 residues. Germline V gene lookup returns CDR1 SNHLY and CDR2 FYNNEI.

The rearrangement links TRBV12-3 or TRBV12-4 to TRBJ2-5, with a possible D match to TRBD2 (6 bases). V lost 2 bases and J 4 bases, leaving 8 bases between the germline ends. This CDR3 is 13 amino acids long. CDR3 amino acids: CASSLSGRETQYF. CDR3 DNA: TGTGCCAGCAGTTTAAGCGGGCGAGAGACCCAGTACTTC.

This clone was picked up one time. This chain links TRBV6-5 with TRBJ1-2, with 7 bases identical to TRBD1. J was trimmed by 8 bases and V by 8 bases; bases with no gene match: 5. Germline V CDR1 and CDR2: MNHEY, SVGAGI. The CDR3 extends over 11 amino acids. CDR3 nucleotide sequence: TGTGCCAGCCGGCAGGGGGTCGGCTACACCTTC. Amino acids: CASRQGVGYTF.

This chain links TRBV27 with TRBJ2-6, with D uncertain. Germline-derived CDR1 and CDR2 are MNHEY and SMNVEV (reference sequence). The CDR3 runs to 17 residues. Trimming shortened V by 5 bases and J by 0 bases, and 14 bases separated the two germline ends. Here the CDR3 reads CASSPLNPSSGANVLTF. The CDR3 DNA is TGTGCCAGCAGTCCACTTAACCCTAGCTCTGGGGCCAACGTCCTGACTTTC.

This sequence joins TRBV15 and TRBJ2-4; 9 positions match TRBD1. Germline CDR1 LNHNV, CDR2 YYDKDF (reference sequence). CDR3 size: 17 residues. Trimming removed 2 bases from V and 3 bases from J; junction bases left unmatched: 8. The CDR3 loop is CATSRPGTGRFKNIQYF. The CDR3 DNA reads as TGTGCCACCAGCAGACCCGGGACAGGGAGATTCAAAAACATTCAGTACTTC.